The rows below give T cell receptor beta chains drawn from one sample of a study of T-cell memory formation after mild COVID-19. TCRdb itself ran the 5' RACE reads through MiXCR, one entry per CDR3 protein. This repertoire shows approximately 260,000 distinct CDR3 sequences, around 16% found once; its top ten account for 22%. The source material was PBMCs or a T cell subset sorted from them (not recorded which). Receptors originate from a man aged 18 to 35 who had mild COVID-19 (a few samples of this study predate the infection). Cell type and time point are not known. The CDR3 runs from the conserved cysteine through the conserved F or W. D genes are given only for firm matches. Clone size appears in some rows only: once, few, many, or a class for an expanded clone.

cdr3_length: 11; d_call: NA; v_call: TRBV7-2; clone_size: many; j_call: TRBJ1-4; cdr3_aa: CASRLNEKLFF; cdr3_nt: TGTGCCAGCAGACTTAATGAAAAACTGTTTTTT
cdr3_length: 11; d_call: NA; v_call: TRBV6-1; clone_size: few; j_call: TRBJ2-1; cdr3_aa: CASSEHYEQFF; cdr3_nt: TGTGCCAGCAGTGAACATTATGAGCAGTTCTTC
cdr3_length: 15; d_call: TRBD2; v_call: TRBV6-5; clone_size: few; j_call: TRBJ2-3; cdr3_aa: CASSPLAASTDTQYF; cdr3_nt: TGTGCCAGCAGTCCACTAGCGGCTAGCACAGATACGCAGTATTTT
cdr3_length: 17; d_call: NA; v_call: TRBV9; clone_size: few; j_call: TRBJ2-2; cdr3_aa: CASSVDQHPPYTGELFF; cdr3_nt: TGTGCCAGCAGCGTAGACCAGCATCCACCTTACACCGGGGAGCTGTTTTTT
cdr3_length: 15; d_call: TRBD2; v_call: TRBV25-1; clone_size: NA; j_call: TRBJ2-5; cdr3_aa: CASSELLAAQETQYF; cdr3_nt: TGTGCCAGCAGTGAGCTACTAGCGGCCCAAGAGACCCAGTACTTC
cdr3_length: 14; d_call: NA; v_call: TRBV29-1; clone_size: NA; j_call: TRBJ1-1; cdr3_aa: CSVDSEGLNTEAFF; cdr3_nt: TGCAGCGTTGATTCCGAAGGGCTGAACACTGAAGCTTTCTTT
cdr3_length: 14; d_call: NA; v_call: TRBV6-5; clone_size: few; j_call: TRBJ2-1; cdr3_aa: CASSFRGTYNEQFF; cdr3_nt: TGTGCCAGCAGTTTTCGGGGGACCTACAATGAGCAGTTCTTC
cdr3_length: 17; d_call: NA; v_call: TRBV15; clone_size: NA; j_call: TRBJ2-5; cdr3_aa: CATSRDLGGQRQETQYF; cdr3_nt: TGTGCCACCAGCAGAGATTTAGGCGGACAGAGGCAAGAGACCCAGTACTTC
cdr3_length: 11; d_call: NA; v_call: TRBV6-2/TRBV6-3; clone_size: NA; j_call: TRBJ2-1; cdr3_aa: CASSYRGAEFF; cdr3_nt: TGTGCCAGCAGTTACCGGGGAGCGGAGTTCTTC
cdr3_length: 13; d_call: NA; v_call: TRBV12-3/TRBV12-4; clone_size: NA; j_call: TRBJ2-7; cdr3_aa: CASSFYSSYEQYF; cdr3_nt: TGTGCCAGCAGTTTTTACAGCTCCTACGAGCAGTACTTC
cdr3_length: 14; d_call: NA; v_call: TRBV7-9; clone_size: few; j_call: TRBJ2-5; cdr3_aa: CASSPVRAQETQYF; cdr3_nt: TGTGCCAGCAGCCCCGTCCGGGCCCAAGAGACCCAGTACTTC
cdr3_length: 15; d_call: NA; v_call: TRBV7-6; clone_size: NA; j_call: TRBJ2-1; cdr3_aa: CASRKGGGLYNEQFF; cdr3_nt: TGTGCCAGCAGGAAGGGGGGGGGCTTATACAATGAGCAGTTCTTC
cdr3_length: 14; d_call: NA; v_call: TRBV6-4; clone_size: NA; j_call: TRBJ1-1; cdr3_aa: CASSEDSGRTEAFF; cdr3_nt: TGTGCCAGCAGCGAGGACAGTGGGCGGACTGAAGCTTTCTTT
cdr3_length: 15; d_call: NA; v_call: TRBV12-3/TRBV12-4; clone_size: few; j_call: TRBJ2-5; cdr3_aa: CASSQGVRGLVTQYF; cdr3_nt: TGTGCCAGCAGCCAGGGGGTGCGGGGGTTGGTGACCCAGTACTTC
cdr3_length: 14; d_call: NA; v_call: TRBV5-1; clone_size: NA; j_call: TRBJ2-3; cdr3_aa: CASSFESTPDTQYF; cdr3_nt: TGCGCCAGCAGCTTTGAGTCGACCCCAGATACGCAGTATTTT
cdr3_length: 12; d_call: NA; v_call: TRBV27; clone_size: NA; j_call: TRBJ2-3; cdr3_aa: CASSFAGIAQYF; cdr3_nt: TGTGCCAGCAGTTTCGCGGGGATAGCGCAGTATTTT
cdr3_length: 11; d_call: NA; v_call: TRBV12-3/TRBV12-4; clone_size: few; j_call: TRBJ1-1; cdr3_aa: CASSLTDGAFF; cdr3_nt: TGTGCCAGCAGTTTGACAGACGGAGCTTTCTTT
cdr3_length: 14; d_call: TRBD1; v_call: TRBV12-3/TRBV12-4; clone_size: few; j_call: TRBJ1-5; cdr3_aa: CASQAQGGFGPQHF; cdr3_nt: TGTGCCAGCCAGGCACAGGGGGGATTTGGGCCCCAGCATTTT
cdr3_length: 14; d_call: TRBD1; v_call: TRBV14; clone_size: NA; j_call: TRBJ2-7; cdr3_aa: CASSSRTGSYEQYF; cdr3_nt: TGTGCCAGCAGCTCCCGGACAGGCTCCTACGAGCAGTACTTC
cdr3_length: 16; d_call: NA; v_call: TRBV7-6; clone_size: NA; j_call: TRBJ2-7; cdr3_aa: CASSLGGVGSSYEQYF; cdr3_nt: TGTGCCAGCAGCTTAGGCGGGGTGGGCAGCTCCTACGAGCAGTACTTC
cdr3_length: 14; d_call: NA; v_call: TRBV6-2/TRBV6-3; clone_size: NA; j_call: TRBJ2-2; cdr3_aa: CASSGAANTGELFF; cdr3_nt: TGTGCCAGCAGTGGGGCGGCGAACACCGGGGAGCTGTTTTTT
cdr3_length: 13; d_call: NA; v_call: TRBV12-3/TRBV12-4; clone_size: few; j_call: TRBJ2-7; cdr3_aa: CASTWGVSYEQYF; cdr3_nt: TGTGCCAGCACTTGGGGAGTCTCCTACGAGCAGTACTTC
cdr3_length: 15; d_call: TRBD1; v_call: TRBV5-6; clone_size: NA; j_call: TRBJ2-2; cdr3_aa: CASSLPRGIPGELFF; cdr3_nt: TGTGCCAGCAGCTTGCCCAGGGGGATCCCCGGGGAGCTGTTTTTT
cdr3_length: 14; d_call: NA; v_call: TRBV5-1; clone_size: few; j_call: TRBJ1-5; cdr3_aa: CASSFEGPGQPQHF; cdr3_nt: TGCGCCAGCAGCTTCGAGGGGCCCGGTCAGCCCCAGCATTTT
cdr3_length: 14; d_call: NA; v_call: TRBV4-1; clone_size: NA; j_call: TRBJ2-3; cdr3_aa: CASSQEGLLNTQYF; cdr3_nt: TGCGCCAGCAGCCAAGAAGGACTTCTAAATACGCAGTATTTT
cdr3_length: 16; d_call: TRBD1; v_call: TRBV5-6; clone_size: few; j_call: TRBJ1-3; cdr3_aa: CASIRTGGPSGNTIYF; cdr3_nt: TGTGCCAGCATCCGTACAGGGGGACCCTCTGGAAACACCATATATTTT
cdr3_length: 14; d_call: NA; v_call: TRBV10-3; clone_size: many; j_call: TRBJ2-2; cdr3_aa: CAVNRDANTGELFF; cdr3_nt: TGTGCCGTAAACCGGGACGCGAACACCGGGGAGCTGTTTTTT
cdr3_length: 14; d_call: TRBD1; v_call: TRBV4-3; clone_size: NA; j_call: TRBJ2-4; cdr3_aa: CASSQGTGANIQYF; cdr3_nt: TGCGCCAGCAGCCAAGGGACAGGGGCGAACATTCAGTACTTC
cdr3_length: 15; d_call: TRBD2; v_call: TRBV5-1; clone_size: many; j_call: TRBJ2-7; cdr3_aa: CASSFGGGHSYEQYF; cdr3_nt: TGCGCCAGCAGCTTCGGCGGGGGGCATTCCTACGAGCAGTACTTC
cdr3_length: 13; d_call: NA; v_call: TRBV4-3; clone_size: NA; j_call: TRBJ1-1; cdr3_aa: CASSQVDRSEAFF; cdr3_nt: TGCGCCAGCAGCCAGGTCGACAGATCCGAAGCTTTCTTT
cdr3_length: 18; d_call: NA; v_call: TRBV4-3; clone_size: many; j_call: TRBJ2-6; cdr3_aa: CASSQDRAFGSGANVLTF; cdr3_nt: TGCGCCAGCAGCCAAGATCGTGCATTCGGCTCTGGGGCCAACGTCCTGACTTTC
cdr3_length: 12; d_call: NA; v_call: TRBV10-3; clone_size: few; j_call: TRBJ1-3; cdr3_aa: CATLSSGNTIYF; cdr3_nt: TGTGCCACCCTTTCCTCTGGAAACACCATATATTTT
cdr3_length: 13; d_call: NA; v_call: TRBV7-9; clone_size: few; j_call: TRBJ2-1; cdr3_aa: CASSQISGPEQFF; cdr3_nt: TGTGCCAGCAGCCAAATCTCGGGGCCTGAGCAGTTCTTC
cdr3_length: 12; d_call: TRBD1; v_call: TRBV29-1; clone_size: few; j_call: TRBJ2-2; cdr3_aa: CSAGQGNGELFF; cdr3_nt: TGCAGCGCAGGACAGGGGAACGGGGAGCTGTTTTTT
cdr3_length: 15; d_call: TRBD1; v_call: TRBV29-1; clone_size: NA; j_call: TRBJ2-2; cdr3_aa: CSVLTGTANTGELFF; cdr3_nt: TGCAGCGTATTAACCGGGACAGCGAACACCGGGGAGCTGTTTTTT
cdr3_length: 14; d_call: TRBD1; v_call: TRBV19; clone_size: NA; j_call: TRBJ2-1; cdr3_aa: CANPEGTAPGEQFF; cdr3_nt: TGTGCCAACCCCGAGGGGACAGCCCCCGGTGAGCAGTTCTTC
cdr3_length: 17; d_call: TRBD2; v_call: TRBV4-2; clone_size: NA; j_call: TRBJ2-3; cdr3_aa: CASSQSGLAGGGDTQYF; cdr3_nt: TGTGCCAGCAGCCAATCCGGACTAGCGGGGGGCGGAGATACGCAGTATTTT
cdr3_length: 15; d_call: TRBD2; v_call: TRBV6-6; clone_size: few; j_call: TRBJ2-1; cdr3_aa: CASSPGGGGAAEQFF; cdr3_nt: TGTGCCAGCAGCCCCGGGGGCGGGGGGGCCGCTGAGCAGTTCTTC
cdr3_length: 15; d_call: NA; v_call: TRBV4-1; clone_size: few; j_call: TRBJ2-7; cdr3_aa: CASSQEVQSHYEQYF; cdr3_nt: TGCGCCAGCAGCCAAGAAGTACAGAGCCACTACGAGCAGTACTTC
cdr3_length: 15; d_call: TRBD1; v_call: TRBV7-8; clone_size: few; j_call: TRBJ1-1; cdr3_aa: CASSNPQGSVAEAFF; cdr3_nt: TGTGCCAGCAGCAACCCACAGGGGTCGGTTGCTGAAGCTTTCTTT
cdr3_length: 15; d_call: TRBD2; v_call: TRBV7-6; clone_size: few; j_call: TRBJ2-1; cdr3_aa: CASSFTSGGDNEQFF; cdr3_nt: TGTGCCAGCAGCTTTACTAGCGGGGGAGACAATGAGCAGTTCTTC
cdr3_length: 15; d_call: NA; v_call: TRBV2; clone_size: few; j_call: TRBJ2-3; cdr3_aa: CASTIPGDYTDTQYF; cdr3_nt: TGTGCCAGCACCATACCAGGGGACTACACAGATACGCAGTATTTT
cdr3_length: 16; d_call: TRBD2; v_call: TRBV12-3/TRBV12-4; clone_size: NA; j_call: TRBJ2-1; cdr3_aa: CASSFPRGGGNNEQFF; cdr3_nt: TGTGCCAGCAGTTTCCCCCGCGGCGGGGGGAACAATGAGCAGTTCTTC